Following are 14 T cell receptor beta chains from one sample sequenced in a study of T-cell memory formation after mild COVID-19. TCRdb processed the 5' RACE reads anew with MiXCR; each CDR3 protein has one entry. The repertoire holds 170,000 or so distinct CDR3 sequences, with roughly a fifth as singletons. The source material was PBMCs or a T cell subset sorted from them (not recorded which). The origin of the receptors is an adult woman who had mild COVID-19 (a few samples of this study predate the infection). Cell type and time point are not known.

The chain carries TRBV7-8 and TRBJ2-7; 8 bases match TRBD1. From germline, CDR1 is SGHVS and CDR2 FQNEAQ. Trimming took 4 bases from V and 2 from J; bases not matched to a gene: 7. The CDR3 length is 15 residues. DNA of the CDR3: TGTGCCAGCAGCTCCGGGGACAGGACCACCTACGAGCAGTACTTC. Amino acids: CASSSGDRTTYEQYF.

The chain carries TRBV5-1 and TRBJ1-6, with D unclear. The germline V gene has CDR1 SGHRS and CDR2 YFSETQ. CDR3 length: 18 residues. Between the trimmed V and J ends, which lost 2 bases and 3 bases, there was a span of 18 bases. CDR3 sequence (DNA): TGCGCCAGCAGCTTAGGTCCAGTCACCAGTAGCTATAATTCACCCCTCCACTTT. This translates into CASSLGPVTSSYNSPLHF.

This clonotype has only a few counts. The chain couples TRBV7-9 to TRBJ1-1; no clear D. The CDR3 sequence is 16 residues long. Looked up from germline, CDR1 is SEHNR and CDR2 is FQNEAQ (reference sequence). With 7 bases removed from V and 4 bases from J, the gap between germline ends came to 22 bases. CDR3 loop: CASISGPVSPTTEAFF. In DNA form, the CDR3 reads TGTGCCAGCATTTCCGGACCCGTATCCCCGACCACTGAAGCTTTCTTT.

The V gene is TRBV4-3, the J gene TRBJ2-1, with D possibly being TRBD1 or TRBD2 (5 bases each). V was trimmed by 1 base and J by 3 bases, leaving 13 bases between them. Germline V gene data show CDR1 as LGHNA and CDR2 as YSLEER. The CDR3 runs to 16 residues. As DNA, the CDR3 is TGCGCCAGCAGCCAAGGAGGGTCAGGGATCTACAATGAGCAGTTCTTC. This translates into CASSQGGSGIYNEQFF.

This clonotype was found many times. The chain uses TRBV7-2 and TRBJ1-6; TRBD1 is a possible D gene (5 bases). The CDR3 contains 16 residues. CDR1 and CDR2 from the germline V gene are SGHTA and FQGNSA. Trimming left V 2 bases short and J 4 bases short, with 12 bases between. The DNA for the CDR3 is TGTGCCAGCAGCTTATATGGGACCGATTATAATTCACCCCTCCACTTT. Amino acid sequence: CASSLYGTDYNSPLHF.

This chain joins TRBV9 and TRBJ2-7, with TRBD2 identical over 8 bases. The CDR3 has 16 residues. J was trimmed by 3 bases and V by 3 bases; bases with no gene match: 11. Germline V CDR1 and CDR2: SGDLS, YYNGEE. CDR3 nucleotides: TGTGCCAGCAGCGATAGTTTAGCGGGGAGTAGCTACGAGCAGTACTTC. It is translated as CASSDSLAGSSYEQYF.

J is TRBJ2-3 and V is TRBV7-6, with a weak D call TRBD1 (6 bases). The CDR3 length is 17 residues. Germline V gene data show CDR1 as SGHVS and CDR2 as FNYEAQ. V was trimmed by 5 bases and J by 5 bases, leaving 23 bases between them. The CDR3 DNA follows: TGTGCCAGCAGCCCCCACGCAGGGGATGGGCTAGTAGATACGCAGTATTTT. Protein sequence: CASSPHAGDGLVDTQYF.

J is TRBJ2-3 and V is TRBV9, with 8 bases identical to TRBD2. The CDR3 totals 16 residues. J gave up 2 bases and V 0 bases, and 5 bases lay outside the gene matches. Germline-derived CDR1 and CDR2 are SGDLS and YYNGEE. The CDR3 reads CASSVDGGGPTDTQYF. In DNA form, the CDR3 reads TGTGCCAGCAGCGTAGACGGCGGGGGGCCCACAGATACGCAGTATTTT.

This clonotype has only a few counts. V usage is TRBV15 and J usage is TRBJ2-4; 8 bases are shared with TRBD1. The CDR3 is 14 residues long. Germline loops: CDR1 LNHNV, CDR2 YYDKDF (reference sequence). V lost 9 bases and J lost 10; bases outside the gene matches: 14. Here the CDR3 reads CATSREDRVKIQYF. The CDR3 DNA reads as TGTGCCACTAGCCGCGAGGACAGGGTGAAGATTCAGTACTTC. The full variable domain, with the rest looked up from reference TRBV15 and TRBJ2-4, is DAMVIQNPRYQVTQFGKPVTLSCSQTLNHNVMYWYQQKSSQAPKLLFHYYDKDFNNEADTPDNFQSRRPNTSFCFLDIRSPGLGDTAMYLCATSREDRVKIQYFGAGTRLSVL.

The chain combines TRBV9 with TRBJ1-1, with D uncertain. CDR1 is SGDLS, CDR2 YYNGEE, per germline. V was cut by 2 bases and J by 6 bases, with 17 bases left in between. The CDR3 is made up of 15 amino acids. The CDR3 nucleotides read TGTGCCAGCAGCGTCAGCCCGCCAGGCCCGCCTGAAGCTTTCTTT. This codes for CASSVSPPGPPEAFF. Variable domain in full (rest from reference TRBV9 and TRBJ1-1): DSGVTQTPKHLITATGQRVTLRCSPRSGDLSVYWYQQSLDQGLQFLIQYYNGEERAKGNILERFSAQQFPDLHSELNLSSLELGDSALYFCASSVSPPGPPEAFFGQGTRLTVV.

This clonotype appeared a few times. The V gene is TRBV19, the J gene TRBJ2-1; D gene uncertain. The V and J ends lost 7 bases and 7 bases respectively, with 8 bases between them. CDR3 size: 11 residues. Germline assignment: CDR1 LNHDA and CDR2 SQIVND (reference sequence). This chain's CDR3 is CASNSINEQFF. CDR3 sequence (DNA): TGTGCCAGTAACTCGATTAATGAGCAGTTCTTC.

The chain joins TRBV3-1 to TRBJ1-1; D gene unclear. Deletions cut 0 bases from V and 1 base from J, with 12 bases between. The CDR3 contains 16 residues. Germline CDR1 LGHDT, CDR2 YNNKEL (reference sequence). DNA for the CDR3: TGTGCCAGCAGCCAAGATTATCCGGGAACGAACACTGAAGCTTTCTTT. Its translation: CASSQDYPGTNTEAFF. The full variable domain, in which reference TRBV3-1 and TRBJ1-1 provide the parts outside the CDR3, is DTAVSQTPKYLVTQMGNDKSIKCEQNLGHDTMYWYKQDSKKFLKIMFSYNNKELIINETVPNRFSPKSPDKAHLNLHINSLELGDSAVYFCASSQDYPGTNTEAFFGQGTRLTVV.

The chain links TRBV12-3 or TRBV12-4 to TRBJ2-1, with 9 nucleotides matching TRBD2. The trim removed 6 bases at V and 5 bases at J, leaving 20 bases unmatched. The CDR3 sequence is 19 residues long. CDR3 sequence reads: CASSPRFGGRGGADNEQFF. CDR3 DNA: TGTGCCAGCAGCCCCCGGTTCGGCGGTCGCGGGGGGGCGGACAATGAGCAGTTCTTC.

DNA of the CDR3: TGTGCCAGCAGCTTAGACAGGGAGGAATTTGAGCAGTACTTC. Encoded protein: CASSLDREEFEQYF. This rearrangement joins TRBV7-6 to TRBJ2-7, with D perhaps being TRBD1 or TRBD2 (6 bases each). This CDR3 has 14 amino acids. CDR1 and CDR2 from the germline V gene are SGHVS and FNYEAQ. V was cut by 1 base and J by 7 bases, with 14 bases left in between.